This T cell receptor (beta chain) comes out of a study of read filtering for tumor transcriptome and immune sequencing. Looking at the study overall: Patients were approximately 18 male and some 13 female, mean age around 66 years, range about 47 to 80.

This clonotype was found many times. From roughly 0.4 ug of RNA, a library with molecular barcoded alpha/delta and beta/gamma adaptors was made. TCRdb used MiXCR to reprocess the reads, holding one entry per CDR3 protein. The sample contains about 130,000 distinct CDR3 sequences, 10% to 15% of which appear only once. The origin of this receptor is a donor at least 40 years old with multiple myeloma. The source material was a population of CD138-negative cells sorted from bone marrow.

For the CDR3, the DNA is TGTGCCAGCAGCACCCTGACAGGGGGTTGGTTCGAAGCTTTCTTT. It specifies CASSTLTGGWFEAFF. The V and J genes are TRBV7-9 and TRBJ1-1; TRBD1 matches at 9 bases. V shed 5 bases and J 8 bases; nucleotides not matched to a gene: 12. The germline V gene encodes CDR1 SEHNR and CDR2 FQNEAQ (reference sequence). The CDR3 has 15 residues.